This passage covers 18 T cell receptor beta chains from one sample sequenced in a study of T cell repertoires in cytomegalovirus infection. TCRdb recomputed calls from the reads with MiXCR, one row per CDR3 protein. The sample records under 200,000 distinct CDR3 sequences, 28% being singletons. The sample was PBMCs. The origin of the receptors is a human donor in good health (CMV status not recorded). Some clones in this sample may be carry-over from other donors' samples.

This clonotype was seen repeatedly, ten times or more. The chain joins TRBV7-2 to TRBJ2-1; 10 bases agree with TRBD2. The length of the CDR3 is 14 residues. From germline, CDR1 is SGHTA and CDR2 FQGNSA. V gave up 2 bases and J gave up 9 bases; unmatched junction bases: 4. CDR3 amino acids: CASSLSSGGSEQFF. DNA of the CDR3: TGTGCCAGCAGCTTATCTAGCGGGGGAAGTGAGCAGTTCTTC.

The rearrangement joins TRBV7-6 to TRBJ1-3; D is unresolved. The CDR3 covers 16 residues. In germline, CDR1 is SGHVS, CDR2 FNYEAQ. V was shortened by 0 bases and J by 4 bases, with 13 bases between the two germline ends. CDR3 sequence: CASSLADPLAGNTIYF. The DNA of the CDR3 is TGTGCCAGCAGCTTAGCGGACCCCCTGGCAGGAAACACCATATATTTT. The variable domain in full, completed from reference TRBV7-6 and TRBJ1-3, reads GAGVSQSPRYKVTKRGQDVALRCDPISGHVSLYWYRQALGQGPEFLTYFNYEAQQDKSGLPNDRFSAERPEGSISTLTIQRTEQRDSAMYRCASSLADPLAGNTIYFGEGSWLTVV.

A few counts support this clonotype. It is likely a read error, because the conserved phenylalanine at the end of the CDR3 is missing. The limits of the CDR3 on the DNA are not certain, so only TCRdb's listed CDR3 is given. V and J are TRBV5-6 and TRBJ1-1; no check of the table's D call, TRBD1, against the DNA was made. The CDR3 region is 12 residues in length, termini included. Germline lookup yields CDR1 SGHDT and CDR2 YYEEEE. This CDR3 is CASSLAEGVHQL.

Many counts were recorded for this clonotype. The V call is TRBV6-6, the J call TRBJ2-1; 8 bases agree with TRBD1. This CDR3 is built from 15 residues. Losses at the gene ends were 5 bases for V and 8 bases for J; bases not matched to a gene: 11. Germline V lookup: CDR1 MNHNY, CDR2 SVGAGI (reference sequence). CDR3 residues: CASSTGQGERYEQFF. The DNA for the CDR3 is TGTGCCAGCAGTACCGGACAGGGAGAGAGGTATGAGCAGTTCTTC.

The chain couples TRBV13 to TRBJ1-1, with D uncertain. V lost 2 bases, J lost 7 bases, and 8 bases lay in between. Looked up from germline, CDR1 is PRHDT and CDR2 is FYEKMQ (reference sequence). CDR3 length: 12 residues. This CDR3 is CASSLPGGEAFF. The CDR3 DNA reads TGTGCCAGCAGCTTACCTGGTGGTGAAGCTTTCTTT.

The CDR3 DNA is TGCAGTGCTAGAGATTTGGGACTAGGCAGGGATGAGCAGTTCTTC. Translation: CSARDLGLGRDEQFF. V is TRBV20-1 and J is TRBJ2-1; 8 nucleotides line up with TRBD2. The CDR3 consists of 15 residues. The germline gives CDR1 DFQATT, CDR2 SNEGSKA (reference sequence). The V and J ends lost 0 bases and 8 bases, in that order; junction bases with no gene match: 9.

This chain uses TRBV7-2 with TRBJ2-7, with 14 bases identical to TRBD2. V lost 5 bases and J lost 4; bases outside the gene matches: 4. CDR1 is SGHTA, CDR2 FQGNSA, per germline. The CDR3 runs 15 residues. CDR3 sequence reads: CASSPGLAGGYEQYF. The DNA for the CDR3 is TGTGCCAGCAGCCCCGGACTAGCGGGGGGTTACGAGCAGTACTTC.

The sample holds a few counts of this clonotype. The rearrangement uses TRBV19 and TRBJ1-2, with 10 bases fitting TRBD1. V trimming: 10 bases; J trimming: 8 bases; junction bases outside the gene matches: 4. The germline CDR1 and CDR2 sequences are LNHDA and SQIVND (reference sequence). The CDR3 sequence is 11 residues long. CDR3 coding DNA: TGTGCCACCCGACAGGGGGCCGGCTACACCTTC. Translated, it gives CATRQGAGYTF.

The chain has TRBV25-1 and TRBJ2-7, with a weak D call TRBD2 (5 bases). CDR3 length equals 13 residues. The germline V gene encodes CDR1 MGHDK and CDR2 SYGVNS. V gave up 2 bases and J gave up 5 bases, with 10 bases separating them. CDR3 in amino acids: CASSEGSRDEQYF. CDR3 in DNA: TGTGCCAGCAGTGAAGGGAGCCGCGACGAGCAGTACTTC.

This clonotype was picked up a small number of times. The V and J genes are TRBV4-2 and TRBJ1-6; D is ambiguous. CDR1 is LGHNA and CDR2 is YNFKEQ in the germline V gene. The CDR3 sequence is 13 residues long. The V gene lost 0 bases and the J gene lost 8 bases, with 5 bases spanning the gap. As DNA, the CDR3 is TGTGCCAGCAGCCAAGATTCCCATTCACCCCTCCACTTT. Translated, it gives CASSQDSHSPLHF.

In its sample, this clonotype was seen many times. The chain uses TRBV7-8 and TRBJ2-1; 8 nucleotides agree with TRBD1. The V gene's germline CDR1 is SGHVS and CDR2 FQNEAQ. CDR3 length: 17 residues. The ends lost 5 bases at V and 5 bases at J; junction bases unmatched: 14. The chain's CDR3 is CASSQRVKQGANNEQFF. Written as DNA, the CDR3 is TGTGCCAGCAGCCAACGGGTTAAGCAGGGGGCTAACAATGAGCAGTTCTTC. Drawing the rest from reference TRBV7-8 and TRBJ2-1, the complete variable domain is GAGVSQSPRYKVAKRGQDVALRCDPISGHVSLFWYQQALGQGPEFLTYFQNEAQLDKSGLPSDRFFAERPEGSVSTLKIQRTQQEDSAVYLCASSQRVKQGANNEQFFGPGTRLTVL.

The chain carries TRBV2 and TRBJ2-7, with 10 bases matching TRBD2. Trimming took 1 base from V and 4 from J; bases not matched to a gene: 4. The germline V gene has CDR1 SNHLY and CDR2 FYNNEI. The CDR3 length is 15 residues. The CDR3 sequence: CASSEGIAGGYEQYF. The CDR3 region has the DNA TGTGCCAGCAGTGAAGGAATAGCGGGGGGTTACGAGCAGTACTTC.

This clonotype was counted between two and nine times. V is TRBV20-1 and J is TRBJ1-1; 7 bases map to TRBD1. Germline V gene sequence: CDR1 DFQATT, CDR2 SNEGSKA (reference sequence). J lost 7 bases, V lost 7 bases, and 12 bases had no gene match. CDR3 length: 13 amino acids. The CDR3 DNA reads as TGCAGTGTTAACGGCGACAGGGAGTATGAAGCTTTCTTT. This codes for CSVNGDREYEAFF.

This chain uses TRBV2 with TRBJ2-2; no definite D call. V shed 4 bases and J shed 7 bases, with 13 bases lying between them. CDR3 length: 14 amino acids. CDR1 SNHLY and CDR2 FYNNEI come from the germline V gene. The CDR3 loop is CASSVKGRVGELFF. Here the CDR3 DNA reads TGTGCCAGCAGTGTAAAAGGTCGGGTCGGGGAGCTGTTTTTT.

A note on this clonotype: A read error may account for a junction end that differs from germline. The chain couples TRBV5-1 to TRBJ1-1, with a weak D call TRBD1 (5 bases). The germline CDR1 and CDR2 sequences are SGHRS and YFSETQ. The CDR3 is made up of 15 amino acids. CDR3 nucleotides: TGCGCCAGCAGCGTGGCACCGGGGGAGAACACTGAAGGTTTCTTT. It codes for CASSVAPGENTEGFF.

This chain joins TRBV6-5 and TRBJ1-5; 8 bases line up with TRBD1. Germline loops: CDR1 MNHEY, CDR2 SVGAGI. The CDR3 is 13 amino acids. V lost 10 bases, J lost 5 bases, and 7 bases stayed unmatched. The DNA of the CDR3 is TGTGCCATCAGACCGACAGGGGATCAGCCCCAGCATTTT. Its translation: CAIRPTGDQPQHF.

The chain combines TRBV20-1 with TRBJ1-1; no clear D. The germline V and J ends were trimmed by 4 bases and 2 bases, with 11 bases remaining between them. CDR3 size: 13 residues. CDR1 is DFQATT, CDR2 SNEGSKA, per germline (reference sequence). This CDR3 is CSAIPQDNTEAFF. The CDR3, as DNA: TGCAGTGCTATCCCTCAGGATAACACTGAAGCTTTCTTT.

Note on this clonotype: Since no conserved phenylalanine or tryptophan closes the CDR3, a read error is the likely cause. The CDR3 loop is CASSLAESYGYTS. DNA for the CDR3: TGTGCCAGCAGCTTAGCAGAGAGCTATGGCTACACCTCC. This sequence joins TRBV7-2 and TRBJ1-2; D not certain. Germline CDR1 is SGHTA and CDR2 is FQGNSA. With 0 bases removed from V and 4 bases from J, the gap between germline ends came to 6 bases. There are 13 residues in the CDR3.